The clone carrying this T cell receptor beta chain was found once. Its antigen is currently unknown. Generated by immunoSEQ multiplex PCR, the TCRdb table keeps only in-frame clones and is missing some. The repertoire includes 640,000 or so clones, roughly 78% of them detected once, and around 1.8% sits in the top ten. Trimming removed 7 bases from V and 6 bases from J; junction bases left unmatched: 7. Germline CDR1 and CDR2: MNHEY and SMNVEV (reference sequence). CDR3 length: 14 residues. This entry is derived from a study of shared clonotypes between healthy human individuals. Findings of the study overall: The expectation was that sequencing depth would affect clonotype sharing among donors. Some clonotypes were shared by all four sorted-subset donors, while others were not shared. The non-shared ones had lower generation probabilities than the shared ones.

The receptor was derived from a woman in her thirties in good health. This chain uses TRBV27 with TRBJ2-3, with 10 bases lining up with TRBD2. Material: memory CD4+ T cells sorted from blood. The sample's subset: CD45RA-negative fraction. Here the CDR3 reads CASKGLAGADTQYF. The CDR3, as DNA: TGTGCCAGCAAGGGTCTAGCGGGAGCTGATACGCAGTATTTT.